The clone carrying this T cell receptor beta chain was found many times. Its antigen is not known. These data are taken from a study of human T cells and chemical hapten exposure. About the study: For sensitization, 2% DPC was applied to an approximately 2 cm by approximately 2 cm patch of upper inner arm skin. Study-wide results and caveats: Controls formed significantly fewer large CDR3 similarity clusters than expanded TCRs did.

Germline CDR1 SGHTA, CDR2 FQGNSA. The V and J ends lost 3 bases and 3 bases, in that order; junction bases with no gene match: 5. The CDR3 runs 15 residues. The time point was: pre-sensitization, week 0. The treatment: therapeutic diphenylcyclopropenone sensitization with weekly scalp DPC. Someone pulled total RNA out of unfractionated whole blood. TCRdb reprocessed the RACE reads with MiXCR, giving one entry per CDR3 protein. Of roughly 380,000 distinct CDR3 sequences in the sample, about 5.1% were seen once. This TCR derives from a woman aged 50 to 60 with alopecia areata. Some clones in this sample may be carry-over from other donors' samples. The gene calls are TRBV7-2 and TRBJ2-3; TRBD2 aligns across 8 bases. Sequences were derived from whole blood, sampled in connection with sensitization to the hapten diphenylcyclopropenone (DPC). CDR3 nucleotides: TGTGCCAGCAGCTTTGACGGGAGGGAGACAGATACGCAGTATTTT. Its translation is CASSFDGRETDTQYF.